The present T cell receptor beta chain was sequenced within a study of T cell responses to AZD1222 COVID-19 vaccine. The germline V gene encodes CDR1 SGHRS and CDR2 YFSETQ. This CDR3 comprises 15 residues. With V trimmed by 4 bases and J by 6 bases, 3 bases remained unmatched. This clone was observed once. Clones were sequenced by immunoSEQ multiplex PCR, and TCRdb holds only the in-frame ones, with some missing. The data contain 100,000 to 150,000 clones, about 90% of them singletons. The sequencing used peripheral blood, collected 28 days after the second AZD1222 dose. The clonotype originates from an adult who received the AZD1222 COVID-19 vaccine. The gene calls are TRBV5-1 and TRBJ2-2; 13 bases fit TRBD2. CDR3: CASSITSGRAGELFF. In DNA, the CDR3 is TGCGCCAGCAGCATTACTAGCGGGAGGGCCGGGGAGCTGTTTTTT.